Presented here are 30 T cell receptor beta chains from one specimen sequenced in a study of cytomegalovirus exposure and HLA in healthy donors. Clones were read by immunoSEQ multiplex PCR, and TCRdb kept only the in-frame ones, dropping some. The sample records a few hundred thousand clones, around 89% being singletons. Sequenced input: PBMCs. These receptor sequences come from a woman under 30 in good health and CMV-seronegative.

The chain uses TRBV18 and TRBJ2-2, with no clear D. V dropped 5 bases and J dropped 5 bases, with 9 bases sitting between them. The CDR3 is 13 residues long. Germline values: CDR1 KGHSH, CDR2 LQKENI. CDR3 sequence (DNA): TGTGCCAGCTCAATAGCTCTAACCGGGGAGCTGTTTTTT. Translation: CASSIALTGELFF.

The rearrangement uses TRBV7-2 and TRBJ1-2; maybe TRBD1 (5 bases). The V and J ends lost 5 bases and 7 bases respectively, with 14 bases between them. CDR3 length equals 13 residues. Germline lookup yields CDR1 SGHTA and CDR2 FQGNSA. For the CDR3, the DNA is TGTGCCAGCAGCCCCTTGGGGGGAGCTGGCTACACCTTC. It encodes CASSPLGGAGYTF. The variable domain in full, completed from reference TRBV7-2 and TRBJ1-2, reads GAGVSQSPSNKVTEKGKDVELRCDPISGHTALYWYRQSLGQGLEFLIYFQGNSAPDKSGLPSDRFSAERTGGSVSTLTIQRTQQEDSAVYLCASSPLGGAGYTFGSGTRLTVV.

This rearrangement joins TRBV21-1 to TRBJ2-7; no check of the table's D call, TRBD2, against the DNA was made. TRBV21-1 is a known pseudogene. This CDR3 has 19 residues. CDR3 in amino acids: CASSKGGRKEGRSSNEQYV. The CDR3 nucleotides read TGTGCCAGCAGCAAAGGAGGTAGGAAGGAGGGGCGATCCTCTAACGAGCAGTACGTC.

For the CDR3, the DNA is TGTGCCAGCAGTTACTATTCAGGGAAGGACACTGAAGCTTTCTTT. Its translation is CASSYYSGKDTEAFF. V and J are TRBV6-5 and TRBJ1-1, with D maybe TRBD1 (5 bases). This CDR3 is 15 amino acids long. V was trimmed by 1 base and J by 3 bases, leaving 12 bases between them. The germline V gene encodes CDR1 MNHEY and CDR2 SVGAGI.

The chain is built from TRBV10-3 and TRBJ2-5, with 12 bases matching TRBD2. The CDR3 has 20 amino acids. Germline V gene data show CDR1 as ENHRY and CDR2 as SYGVKD. The ends lost 0 bases at V and 1 base at J; junction bases unmatched: 12. CDR3 in DNA: TGTGCCATCAGTGAGTCGATAGGCCTAGCGGGGGGGGCCCTCCAAGAGACCCAGTACTTC. Protein: CAISESIGLAGGALQETQYF.

The chain links TRBV27 to TRBJ2-5, with a weak D call TRBD1 (5 bases). Germline CDR1 reads MNHEY; CDR2 reads SMNVEV (reference sequence). The CDR3 consists of 13 residues. V was cut by 2 bases and J by 5 bases, with 9 bases left in between. DNA for the CDR3: TGTGCCAGCAGTTTAAGCAGGGTGGAGACCCAGTACTTC. Its translation is CASSLSRVETQYF.

This clone showed up just once. The CDR3 nucleotides are TGTGCCAGCAGCGATTACAAGGGGGCGTCTGGGGCCAACGTCCTGACTTTC. Its protein product is CASSDYKGASGANVLTF. The rearrangement uses TRBV9 and TRBJ2-6; the match to TRBD1 covers 7 bases. V trimming: 3 bases; J trimming: 1 base; junction bases outside the gene matches: 7. From germline, CDR1 is SGDLS and CDR2 YYNGEE. CDR3 length equals 17 residues.

The chain recombines TRBV11-1 with TRBJ2-2, with D unclear. Germline-derived CDR1 and CDR2 are SGHAT and FQDESV (reference sequence). V dropped 5 bases and J dropped 5 bases, with 9 bases sitting between them. CDR3 length: 13 amino acids. The CDR3 reads CASSPPVTGELFF. CDR3 coding DNA: TGTGCCAGCAGCCCTCCTGTAACCGGGGAGCTGTTTTTT.

The chain joins TRBV7-2 to TRBJ1-1, with D uncertain. The CDR3 runs to 16 residues. V was pared by 2 bases and J by 0 bases, with 13 bases between. Germline V gives CDR1 SGHTA, CDR2 FQGNSA. The CDR3 DNA reads as TGTGCCAGCAGCTTACCGAGGAAGACCATGAACACTGAAGCTTTCTTT. Amino acid sequence: CASSLPRKTMNTEAFF.

The rearrangement links TRBV7-9 to TRBJ2-1; 14 nucleotides match TRBD2. Trimming removed 4 bases from V and 6 bases from J; junction bases left unmatched: 11. Germline assignment: CDR1 SEHNR and CDR2 FQNEAQ (reference sequence). This CDR3 contains 18 residues. CDR3 region: CASSSGRLAGGPINEQFF. The DNA of the CDR3 is TGTGCCAGCAGCTCCGGGCGACTAGCGGGGGGGCCCATCAATGAGCAGTTCTTC.

In its sample, this clone was seen once. The V gene is TRBV2, the J gene TRBJ2-5; TRBD1 matches 9 bases. The CDR3 loop spans 15 amino acids. Germline V gene data show CDR1 as SNHLY and CDR2 as FYNNEI. J was trimmed by 5 bases and V by 10 bases; bases with no gene match: 14. The CDR3, as DNA: TGTGCCACCAGAACAGGGGGCGCTTTGGCGGAGACCCAGTACTTC. The encoded protein is CATRTGGALAETQYF.

J is TRBJ2-7 and V is TRBV18, with D perhaps TRBD1 (6 bases). Germline loops: CDR1 KGHSH, CDR2 LQKENI. V was pared by 0 bases and J by 2 bases, with 11 bases between. CDR3 size: 15 residues. The CDR3 DNA reads as TGTGCCAGCTCACCACCGACAGGTCAGCCCTACGAGCAGTACTTC. This encodes CASSPPTGQPYEQYF.

The gene calls are TRBV27 and TRBJ2-5; a weak D match, TRBD2 (6 bases). Deletions cut 6 bases from V and 1 base from J, with 15 bases between. Germline-derived CDR1 and CDR2 are MNHEY and SMNVEV (reference sequence). There are 15 residues in the CDR3. The CDR3 reads CASSRLTGVQETQYF. The CDR3 DNA is TGTGCCAGCAGCAGATTAACGGGGGTCCAAGAGACCCAGTACTTC.

The chain is built from TRBV27 and TRBJ2-5, with TRBD1 as a possible D gene (6 bases). V was shortened by 2 bases and J by 5 bases, with 15 bases between the two germline ends. The CDR3 length is 15 residues. Germline CDR1 MNHEY, CDR2 SMNVEV (reference sequence). CDR3 coding DNA: TGTGCCAGCAGTTTAAACAGGGTCGTATCGGAGACCCAGTACTTC. Protein sequence: CASSLNRVVSETQYF.

In this sample, this clone turned up once. In DNA, the CDR3 is TGTGCCAGTAGGTTGGGACAGCAGAACACTGAAGCTTTCTTT. The encoded protein is CASRLGQQNTEAFF. The V and J genes are TRBV19 and TRBJ1-1; 7 bases map to TRBD1. Germline V gives CDR1 LNHDA, CDR2 SQIVND (reference sequence). After removal of 6 bases from V and 1 base from J, the junction contained 5 bases not matched to a gene. CDR3 size: 14 residues.

The CDR3 DNA follows: TGTGCCAGCAGCGTAGGCGCACCCGGGGGCTCCTACGAGCAGTACTTC. Protein product: CASSVGAPGGSYEQYF. The chain has TRBV9 and TRBJ2-7; tentatively, D is TRBD2 (6 bases). The V gene's germline CDR1 is SGDLS and CDR2 YYNGEE. V was clipped by 0 bases and J by 0 bases, with 13 bases between them. The CDR3 length is 16 residues.

This chain connects TRBV6-1 to TRBJ1-2; tentative D call: TRBD1 (5 bases). The CDR3 has 14 residues. Germline V gene sequence: CDR1 MNHNS, CDR2 SASEGT. Trimming cost V 8 bases and J 3 bases, with 16 bases left between them. Here the CDR3 DNA reads TGTGCCAGCTGGGATACAGGCCTCTACTATGGCTACACCTTC. Translation gives CASWDTGLYYGYTF.

The chain recombines TRBV27 with TRBJ1-2; 9 bases are a match to TRBD1. Germline lookup yields CDR1 MNHEY and CDR2 SMNVEV (reference sequence). This CDR3 is built from 15 residues. After removal of 5 bases from V and 2 bases from J, the junction contained 6 bases not matched to a gene. CDR3 sequence: CASSRLGTGNYGYTF. In nucleotides, the CDR3 is TGTGCCAGCAGTCGGCTTGGGACAGGGAACTATGGCTACACCTTC.

CDR3 sequence (DNA): TGTGCCAGCATAGGGACAGGGGTGACCCAGTACTTC. Translation: CASIGTGVTQYF. The chain links TRBV6-1 to TRBJ2-5; 10 bases align to TRBD1. J was trimmed by 7 bases and V by 7 bases; bases with no gene match: 3. Germline CDR1 is MNHNS and CDR2 is SASEGT. The CDR3 totals 12 residues.

This clone appeared once. The gene calls are TRBV28 and TRBJ2-1, with a possible D match to TRBD2 (5 bases). The germline gives CDR1 MDHEN, CDR2 SYDVKM. V lost 2 bases to trimming and J lost 7 bases, with 15 bases between them. The CDR3 extends over 15 amino acids. The DNA of the CDR3 is TGTGCCAGCAGTTTAGTCGCTAGCCCCGCGAATGAGCAGTTCTTC. It translates to CASSLVASPANEQFF.

The table lists this clone with a count of one. The chain joins TRBV2 to TRBJ2-1; D is undetermined. In germline, CDR1 is SNHLY, CDR2 FYNNEI. This CDR3 has 12 amino acids. Deletions cut 5 bases from V and 15 bases from J, with 17 bases between. The CDR3 spells CASSNELDLWFF. The CDR3 DNA reads TGTGCCAGCAGTAATGAGCTAGATTTGTGGTTCTTC.

The V call is TRBV6-5, the J call TRBJ2-7, with 7 nucleotides matching TRBD1. V shed 0 bases, J shed 2 bases, and the junction held 4 bases outside the gene matches. This CDR3 is built from 15 residues. CDR1 MNHEY and CDR2 SVGAGI come from the germline V gene. CDR3 sequence (DNA): TGTGCCAGCAGTTACTCGACAGGGATGACCTACGAGCAGTACTTC. Translated: CASSYSTGMTYEQYF.

This chain connects TRBV9 to TRBJ2-6; 8 positions agree with TRBD2. V trimming: 3 bases; J trimming: 0 bases; junction bases outside the gene matches: 5. Looked up from germline, CDR1 is SGDLS and CDR2 is YYNGEE. CDR3 length equals 17 residues. CDR3 in DNA: TGTGCCAGCAGCGCACGGACTAGCCTCTCTGGGGCCAACGTCCTGACTTTC. Protein sequence: CASSARTSLSGANVLTF.

The table lists this clone with a count of one. The CDR3 spells CASSLGSINYGYTF. Here the CDR3 DNA reads TGTGCCAGCAGCTTGGGCAGTATAAACTATGGCTACACCTTC. V gene TRBV5-8 combines with J gene TRBJ1-2; D unresolved. This CDR3 has 14 residues. CDR1 and CDR2 (germline): SGHTS, YDEGEE. V was clipped by 0 bases and J by 2 bases, with 8 bases between them.

The rearrangement uses TRBV9 and TRBJ2-7; D gene uncertain. The V gene's germline CDR1 is SGDLS and CDR2 YYNGEE. Deletions cut 0 bases from V and 3 bases from J, with 7 bases between. The CDR3 has 13 amino acids. The CDR3 nucleotides are TGTGCCAGCAGCGTAGGAGCTGGCTACGAGCAGTACTTC. Translating it yields CASSVGAGYEQYF.

The V and J genes are TRBV28 and TRBJ2-2; 7 bases agree with TRBD1. The CDR3 has 15 residues. V lost 2 bases, J lost 0 bases, and 0 bases stayed unmatched. CDR1 and CDR2 (germline): MDHEN, SYDVKM. The CDR3 protein is CASSLQGANTGELFF. In nucleotides, the CDR3 is TGTGCCAGCAGTTTACAGGGGGCGAACACCGGGGAGCTGTTTTTT.

This clone was observed once. The chain recombines TRBV9 with TRBJ2-3, with 12 bases aligning to TRBD2. Trimming cost V 3 bases and J 4 bases; bases outside gene matches: 6. This CDR3 has 16 residues. The germline V gene encodes CDR1 SGDLS and CDR2 YYNGEE. The CDR3 sequence: CASSATTSGGADTQYF. The CDR3 DNA reads TGTGCCAGCAGCGCAACGACTAGCGGGGGAGCAGATACGCAGTATTTT. The complete variable domain, with remaining parts taken from reference TRBV9 and TRBJ2-3, reads DSGVTQTPKHLITATGQRVTLRCSPRSGDLSVYWYQQSLDQGLQFLIQYYNGEERAKGNILERFSAQQFPDLHSELNLSSLELGDSALYFCASSATTSGGADTQYFGPGTRLTVL.

CDR3 sequence reads: CASSFGGAGEQYV. DNA of the CDR3: TGTGCCAGCAGCTTTGGGGGGGCAGGCGAGCAGTACGTC. The genes are TRBV7-9 and TRBJ2-7; the D gene is possibly TRBD2 (7 bases). The CDR3 contains 13 residues. V lost 3 bases, J lost 6 bases, and 12 bases lay in between. Germline V gene lookup returns CDR1 SEHNR and CDR2 FQNEAQ (reference sequence).

The rearrangement joins TRBV7-3 to TRBJ2-2; 7 bases line up with TRBD1. This CDR3 is built from 14 residues. V lost 4 bases, J lost 6 bases, and 5 bases stayed unmatched. CDR1 is SGHTA, CDR2 FQGTGA, per germline. CDR3: CASSYRQGAGELFF. Here the CDR3 DNA reads TGTGCCAGCAGCTATCGCCAGGGGGCCGGGGAGCTGTTTTTT.

This clone appeared a single time. CDR3 nucleotides: TGTGCCAGCAGTTCGAATTTACGGGGGGCCGAGACCCAGTACTTC. Translation gives CASSSNLRGAETQYF. The rearrangement uses TRBV28 and TRBJ2-5; the D gene is possibly TRBD2 (7 bases). The CDR3 is 15 amino acids. The V and J ends lost 4 bases and 5 bases respectively, with 17 bases between them. Germline loops: CDR1 MDHEN, CDR2 SYDVKM.